The source of this TCR beta chain is a study of T cell repertoires in cytomegalovirus infection (dated by TCRdb to between 2018 and 2021). General notes on the study: Recently identified HLA-C-restricted CMV epitopes, whose presentation resists viral immunomodulation, were targeted by peptide stimulations together with well-studied HLA-B-restricted epitopes. Donor HLA type was relevant to the analysis, as public TCR beta signatures indicated carriage of CMV infection together with the matching HLA type.

According to the study, the label for this sample's treatment or condition signals: in vitro stimulation with specific CMV peptide epitopes to enrich CMV-specific T cells. At the junction V is shortened by 6 bases and J by 8 bases; bases outside the gene matches: 19. The CDR3 measures 16 amino acids from cysteine to phenylalanine. The CDR3 DNA has 48 bases and is translated from base 1. CDR1 and CDR2 are read off the germline V gene as MNHNS and SASEGT. About this clonotype itself: Its target antigen remains unknown. There are no base qualities to consult, and no much larger clone falls within one base.

The sequencing machine was an Illumina HiSeq 1500. The public reads were reanalyzed by TCRdb: fastp trimming at Q25, MiXCR alignment, in-frame beta chains only. All rows with the same CDR3 protein become a single entry with the most common DNA and genes. The table for this sample lists roughly 730,000 distinct CDR3 sequences; about 33% of them were counted only once. The top ten constitute roughly 18% of the sample. The study at large found these results: The ex vivo response was dominated by HLA-C-restricted CMV-specific TCR beta clonotypes, which also provided the single most frequent clonotype in two of eight donors. Cumulative frequency of public TCR beta family members discriminated carriers of CMV infection plus the relevant HLA type in this cohort and an independent roughly 330-donor cohort.

Sequencing used cultured PBMCs, obtained from culture after CMV antigen stimulation. The sequence is built from TRBV6-1 and TRBJ2-7; TRBD1 lines up with 7 middle nucleotides. The origin of this receptor is a human donor in good health (CMV status not recorded). Some clones in this sample may be carry-over from other donors' samples. The CDR3 here reads CASSRPPRQGPAQQYF. The DNA sequence reads TGTGCCAGCAGCCGCCCCCCCCGACAGGGTCCGGCGCAGCAGTACTTC.